A single sample gave rise to the 31 T cell receptor beta chains below, sequenced in a study of cytomegalovirus exposure and HLA in healthy donors. The method was immunoSEQ multiplex PCR; TCRdb's version includes in-frame clones alone and lacks a portion of them. Counted here are roughly 280,000 clones, approximately 86% occurring once; the ten biggest clones make up over 0.95%. The sequenced material came from PBMCs. Receptors were obtained from a woman between 18 and 30 years old in good health and CMV-seronegative.

In DNA, the CDR3 is TGTGCCAGCAAGCAGGGTAATTACGAGCAGTACTTC. Residues: CASKQGNYEQYF. The gene calls are TRBV6-1 and TRBJ2-7; D is possibly TRBD1 (5 bases). Trimming left V 7 bases short and J 4 bases short, with 11 bases between. CDR1 and CDR2 (germline): MNHNS, SASEGT. This CDR3 is 12 amino acids long.

This clone has more than one count but fewer than ten. This chain joins TRBV30 and TRBJ2-7, with 8 bases fitting TRBD2. The ends lost 7 bases at V and 6 bases at J; junction bases unmatched: 8. CDR3 size: 12 residues. The germline gives CDR1 GTSNPN, CDR2 SVGIG (reference sequence). Written as DNA, the CDR3 is TGTGCCTCGCGGGGGGCGGTAAGCGAGCAGTACTTC. Translated: CASRGAVSEQYF.

This chain joins TRBV2 and TRBJ2-2; 7 bases line up with TRBD1. The CDR3 extends over 16 amino acids. Germline V lookup: CDR1 SNHLY, CDR2 FYNNEI. The J segment lost 5 bases and the V segment lost 6 bases, leaving 12 bases of the junction unmatched. The CDR3 loop is CASRVLSGQSTGELFF. CDR3 nucleotides: TGTGCCAGCAGGGTATTATCGGGACAGTCGACCGGGGAGCTGTTTTTT. The whole variable domain, filled in from reference TRBV2 and TRBJ2-2, reads EPEVTQTPSHQVTQMGQEVILRCVPISNHLYFYWYRQILGQKVEFLVSFYNNEISEKSEIFDDQFSVERPDGSNFTLKIRSTKLEDSAMYFCASRVLSGQSTGELFFGEGSRLTVL.

V gene TRBV12-5 combines with J gene TRBJ2-3; D is uncertain. Germline CDR1 reads LGHNT; CDR2 reads FRNRAP. V lost 0 bases, J lost 6 bases, and 4 bases lay in between. The CDR3 covers 12 residues. CDR3 sequence reads: CASGLVPDTQYF. The CDR3 region has the DNA TGTGCTAGTGGTTTGGTCCCGGATACGCAGTATTTT.

The rearrangement uses TRBV7-2 and TRBJ2-5, with D possibly matching TRBD1 (5 bases). The germline V gene has CDR1 SGHTA and CDR2 FQGNSA. The CDR3 contains 13 residues. With 3 bases removed from V and 2 bases from J, the gap between germline ends came to 7 bases. The CDR3 region has the DNA TGTGCCAGCAGCTTGCAGGGTCAAGAGACCCAGTACTTC. As protein: CASSLQGQETQYF.

The chain combines TRBV19 with TRBJ1-1; D remains ambiguous. The CDR3 consists of 14 residues. V dropped 3 bases and J dropped 11 bases, with 19 bases sitting between them. Germline V gene sequence: CDR1 LNHDA, CDR2 SQIVND (reference sequence). The CDR3 region is CASSMDATLGKAFF. DNA of the CDR3: TGTGCCAGTAGTATGGATGCTACCTTGGGCAAGGCTTTCTTT.

This chain's CDR3 is CASRVQTLYGYTF. The DNA of the CDR3 is TGTGCCAGCAGGGTCCAGACTCTCTATGGCTACACCTTC. The chain is built from TRBV2 and TRBJ1-2, with D uncertain. This CDR3 region has 13 residues. The V and J ends lost 6 bases and 4 bases respectively, with 12 bases between them. Germline V gene lookup returns CDR1 SNHLY and CDR2 FYNNEI. Using reference TRBV2 and TRBJ1-2 for the parts outside the CDR3, the full variable domain is EPEVTQTPSHQVTQMGQEVILRCVPISNHLYFYWYRQILGQKVEFLVSFYNNEISEKSEIFDDQFSVERPDGSNFTLKIRSTKLEDSAMYFCASRVQTLYGYTFGSGTRLTVV.

The genes are TRBV2 and TRBJ1-1; 9 nucleotides match TRBD1. The ends lost 5 bases at V and 4 bases at J; junction bases unmatched: 2. In germline, CDR1 is SNHLY, CDR2 FYNNEI. The CDR3 totals 13 residues. CDR3 amino acids: CASSYRGLTEAFF. The CDR3 bases are TGTGCCAGCAGTTACAGGGGGCTCACTGAAGCTTTCTTT.

For the CDR3, the DNA is TGCGCCAGCAGCTTGGGGACTAGCGGGAGTATCGTCCACGAGCAGTACTTC. Its protein product is CASSLGTSGSIVHEQYF. The chain carries TRBV5-1 and TRBJ2-7; 13 bases map to TRBD2. The length of the CDR3 is 17 residues. V was pared by 0 bases and J by 5 bases, with 8 bases of the junction left unmatched. CDR1 SGHRS and CDR2 YFSETQ come from the germline V gene.

The V gene is TRBV6-5, the J gene TRBJ2-5; D perhaps matches TRBD2 (6 bases). The germline V gene has CDR1 MNHEY and CDR2 SVGAGI. The CDR3 totals 15 residues. The ends were cut back, 8 bases at V and 5 bases at J, with 21 bases in the middle. The CDR3 spells CASGKVDGGSETQYF. The CDR3, as DNA: TGTGCCAGCGGTAAAGTGGATGGAGGGAGCGAGACCCAGTACTTC.

This clone was found a few times. The chain recombines TRBV30 with TRBJ2-3; 7 bases are shared with TRBD2. CDR1 is GTSNPN and CDR2 is SVGIG in the germline V gene (reference sequence). Trimming removed 3 bases from V and 6 bases from J; junction bases left unmatched: 18. This CDR3 is 17 amino acids long. The CDR3 region is CAWSRSFGLAVGDTQYF. The CDR3 nucleotides read TGTGCCTGGAGCCGCTCTTTCGGGCTAGCGGTGGGCGATACGCAGTATTTT.

J is TRBJ2-1 and V is TRBV11-2; 11 bases align to TRBD1. The CDR3 is 14 residues long. V lost 3 bases and J lost 8; bases outside the gene matches: 3. Germline loops: CDR1 SGHAT, CDR2 FQNNGV. The chain's CDR3 is CASSLDRGPDEQFF. The CDR3 nucleotides read TGTGCCAGCAGCTTGGACAGGGGGCCGGATGAGCAGTTCTTC.

The V and J genes are TRBV14 and TRBJ2-1; possible D gene TRBD2, 5 bases. The CDR3 runs to 15 residues. Germline V CDR1 and CDR2: SGHDN, FVKESK. The V gene lost 5 bases and the J gene lost 5 bases, with 16 bases spanning the gap. CDR3 loop: CASSSRTARDNEQFF. The CDR3 nucleotides are TGTGCCAGCAGCTCCCGAACGGCGCGGGACAATGAGCAGTTCTTC.

The DNA for the CDR3 is TGTGCCAGCAGCCCTGGGACAGGGGTTCTCCTTTCCGGGGAGCTGTTTTTT. This translates into CASSPGTGVLLSGELFF. This sequence joins TRBV7-2 and TRBJ2-2; 10 positions agree with TRBD1. This CDR3 spans 17 amino acids. The germline gives CDR1 SGHTA, CDR2 FQGNSA. Trimming at V came to 5 bases and at J to 6 bases, leaving 12 bases not matched to a gene.

The chain has TRBV27 and TRBJ1-1; TRBD1 might be the D (6 bases). The CDR3 length is 14 residues. Germline assignment: CDR1 MNHEY and CDR2 SMNVEV (reference sequence). V lost 3 bases to trimming and J lost 1 base, with 9 bases between them. The CDR3 nucleotides are TGTGCCAGCAGTTTTGGACAGAGGAACACTGAAGCTTTCTTT. It yields the protein CASSFGQRNTEAFF.

V and J are TRBV6-5 and TRBJ2-1; 10 bases are shared with TRBD1. Germline trimming cut 4 bases from V and 2 bases from J; bases unmatched to any gene: 2. The CDR3 runs to 15 residues. Germline CDR1 is MNHEY and CDR2 is SVGAGI. As DNA, the CDR3 is TGTGCCAGCAGTTTCGGACAGGGGGCCTACAATGAGCAGTTCTTC. It translates to CASSFGQGAYNEQFF.

The CDR3 sequence: CASSPVTGLSYEQYF. As DNA, the CDR3 is TGCGCCAGCAGCCCAGTTACAGGGTTGTCCTACGAGCAGTACTTC. This chain uses TRBV4-1 with TRBJ2-7; a weak D match, TRBD1 (6 bases). Germline V gene sequence: CDR1 MGHRA, CDR2 YSYEKL. The CDR3 is 15 amino acids. V shed 4 bases and J shed 1 base, with 14 bases lying between them.

The chain carries TRBV19 and TRBJ1-5; D may be TRBD1 (5 bases). The CDR3 loop spans 15 amino acids. CDR1 is LNHDA and CDR2 is SQIVND in the germline V gene (reference sequence). V lost 5 bases and J 0 bases, leaving 11 bases between the germline ends. The CDR3 sequence is CASSFPGGSNQPQHF. Here the CDR3 DNA reads TGTGCCAGTAGTTTCCCGGGGGGTAGCAATCAGCCCCAGCATTTT.

The V and J genes are TRBV4-1 and TRBJ1-1; D uncertain. This CDR3 comprises 16 residues. Germline loops: CDR1 MGHRA, CDR2 YSYEKL. V was trimmed by 1 base and J by 1 base, leaving 13 bases between them. The CDR3 sequence: CASSQAPWRKNTEAFF. CDR3 nucleotide sequence: TGCGCCAGCAGCCAAGCTCCTTGGAGGAAGAACACTGAAGCTTTCTTT.

This clone was seen a single time. The gene calls are TRBV11-3 and TRBJ2-7; 7 bases align to TRBD2. J gave up 1 base and V 5 bases, and 11 bases lay outside the gene matches. Looked up from germline, CDR1 is SGHNT and CDR2 is YENEEA. The CDR3 has 16 amino acids. The CDR3 DNA follows: TGTGCCAGCAGCCAAGCGACTAGCTGGTTGTCCTACGAGCAGTACTTC. Amino acids: CASSQATSWLSYEQYF.

J is TRBJ1-5 and V is TRBV9; TRBD1 might be the D (6 bases). Germline CDR1 and CDR2: SGDLS and YYNGEE. V was pared by 4 bases and J by 0 bases, with 11 bases between. The CDR3 sequence is 15 residues long. The DNA of the CDR3 is TGTGCCAGCAGCTCACAGGGCGATAGCAATCAGCCCCAGCATTTT. Protein product: CASSSQGDSNQPQHF.

The rearrangement joins TRBV6-5 to TRBJ1-1; weak D call: TRBD1 (5 bases). Germline CDR1 is MNHEY and CDR2 is SVGAGI. V gave up 0 bases and J gave up 0 bases, with 11 bases separating them. This CDR3 comprises 16 residues. The CDR3: CASSYSRQSLNTEAFF. DNA of the CDR3: TGTGCCAGCAGTTACTCCCGACAGAGCTTGAACACTGAAGCTTTCTTT.

The chain employs TRBV5-4 and TRBJ2-5, with D tentatively TRBD1 (6 bases). This CDR3 has 16 residues. The V end was cut by 3 bases, the J end by 2 bases, with 17 bases between. Germline lookup yields CDR1 SGHNT and CDR2 YYREEE (reference sequence). CDR3 sequence: CASSSTGQRGQETQYF. CDR3 coding DNA: TGTGCCAGCAGCTCAACCGGGCAGAGGGGGCAAGAGACCCAGTACTTC.

This chain links TRBV18 with TRBJ2-5; TRBD2 matches 7 bases. The germline CDR1 and CDR2 sequences are KGHSH and LQKENI. V lost 0 bases and J lost 1; bases outside the gene matches: 2. The CDR3 is 15 amino acids. CDR3 sequence: CASSPPGGVQETQYF. The CDR3 DNA reads as TGTGCCAGCTCACCACCGGGGGGGGTCCAAGAGACCCAGTACTTC.

A word on this clone: The same CDR3 arises from other DNA sequences in this sample as well. This chain connects TRBV19 to TRBJ1-2; D is ambiguous. The germline V gene encodes CDR1 LNHDA and CDR2 SQIVND (reference sequence). CDR3 length: 12 residues. The V end was cut by 3 bases, the J end by 8 bases, with 10 bases between. The CDR3 sequence: CASSIAGGGYTF. In DNA form, the CDR3 reads TGTGCCAGTAGTATTGCAGGAGGAGGCTACACCTTC.

The V and J genes are TRBV27 and TRBJ1-3; D is perhaps TRBD1 (5 bases). Between the trimmed V and J ends, which lost 5 bases and 0 bases, there was a span of 11 bases. Germline V gene sequence: CDR1 MNHEY, CDR2 SMNVEV (reference sequence). The CDR3 consists of 15 residues. CDR3 amino acids: CASSQQASSGNTIYF. CDR3 nucleotide sequence: TGTGCCAGCAGTCAACAGGCTAGCTCTGGAAACACCATATATTTT.

The chain has TRBV7-3 and TRBJ1-2, with 11 bases lining up with TRBD1. Germline V gene sequence: CDR1 SGHTA, CDR2 FQGTGA. The CDR3 totals 15 residues. After removal of 2 bases from V and 6 bases from J, the junction contained 5 bases not matched to a gene. The CDR3 region has the DNA TGTGCCAGCAGCTTAGCGGGACAGGGGGTTGATGGCTACACCTTC. The encoded protein is CASSLAGQGVDGYTF.

This clone was picked up one time. In the same sample, other DNA sequences code for this CDR3. The chain carries TRBV11-2 and TRBJ1-2; D gene unclear. CDR1 is SGHAT and CDR2 is FQNNGV in the germline V gene. The CDR3 length is 13 residues. Trimming shortened V by 6 bases and J by 1 base, and 9 bases separated the two germline ends. The CDR3 region is CASSLGSNYGYTF. The DNA for the CDR3 is TGTGCCAGCAGTCTAGGCAGTAACTATGGCTACACCTTC.

This chain links TRBV5-1 with TRBJ2-2, with D perhaps matching TRBD1 (6 bases). Germline assignment: CDR1 SGHRS and CDR2 YFSETQ. V was shortened by 0 bases and J by 6 bases, with 9 bases between the two germline ends. The CDR3 loop spans 14 amino acids. The CDR3 nucleotides are TGCGCCAGCAGCTTGGGACAGGTCCCCGGGGAGCTGTTTTTT. Translation gives CASSLGQVPGELFF.

The chain couples TRBV30 to TRBJ2-1; the D gene is possibly TRBD1 (5 bases). Germline CDR1 and CDR2: GTSNPN and SVGIG (reference sequence). This CDR3 comprises 14 residues. The V end was cut by 1 base, the J end by 0 bases, with 7 bases between. In DNA, the CDR3 is TGTGCCTGGAGTGAGGGGATCTCCTACAATGAGCAGTTCTTC. This gives the protein CAWSEGISYNEQFF.

The V and J genes are TRBV6-1 and TRBJ2-7, with unresolved D. CDR1 and CDR2 (germline): MNHNS, SASEGT. The CDR3 spans 12 residues. Trimming cost V 1 base and J 5 bases, with 6 bases left between them. The CDR3 nucleotides are TGTGCCAGCAGTGAAGGAGGAGACGAGCAGTACTTC. Translated, it gives CASSEGGDEQYF.